This T cell receptor beta chain was recovered during a study of shared clonotypes between healthy human individuals (dated by TCRdb to between 2020 and 2021). In terms of the full investigation: A couple of women and three men aged 18 to 49 years were included in the cohort. For each donor, three plates each were used for CD4 naive and CD4 memory, two plates were used for CD8 naive, and one plate was used for CD8 memory. The study deeply sequenced blood TCR repertoires of about five healthy adults to estimate repertoire size and the extent of clonotype sharing between individuals. To increase sequencing depth and limit assay-specific biases, different laboratories used diverse techniques to prepare libraries and sequence TCR repertoires. Leukapheresis yielded between about 0.85 and 9 billion PBMCs per donor.

Deletion took 7 bases off V and 6 bases off J, with a span of 13 bases between the germline ends. The CDR3 starts with the cysteine, ends with the phenylalanine, and has 13 residues. Of the read, only the CDR3 DNA is kept; its 39 bases are in frame from base 1. Reading the germline V gene (reference sequence) gives CDR1 SGHNT and CDR2 YYREEE. Donors were healthy HIV-negative adults with no recently reported acute infections or vaccinations. Every donor was a Caucasian adult living in Nashville, Tennessee, USA. Magnetic negative selection was used to enrich CD4+ T cells, after which naive cells were positively selected on CD45RA and the negative fraction became the memory subset. Blood was collected by leukapheresis, and PBMCs were isolated by Ficoll-Histopaque density gradient centrifugation and then cryopreserved in liquid nitrogen vapor phase. Analytical flow cytometry was used to check the purity and quantity of each magnetically sorted T cell population. Genomic DNA was isolated from every sorted fraction and measured by UV absorbance on a Nanodrop 2000c.

TCR CDR3 regions were amplified from genomic DNA by multiplex PCR using the deep immunoSEQ assay. Extracted genomic DNA from each cell subset was distributed evenly across all wells of several immunoSEQ 96-well plates, and each plate was treated as a replicate. For sorted subsets, 200 to 250 ng genomic DNA, equal to approximately 30,000 T cell genomes, was loaded into each replicate PCR. Purified libraries were measured with a Qubit 3.0 fluorometer, size-checked on a Bioanalyzer 2100, and measured again with the KAPA Library Quantification kit. Every immunoSEQ 96-well plate was sequenced on a separate single-read 150-cycle Illumina NextSeq 550 flow cell. Turning to the authors' computational methods: Because the immunoSEQ output held only junctional sequences and lacked quality scores, the filtering could not match the filtering applied to full-length reads. To assign V/J genes and CDR3, sequences were annotated using PyIR, a Python wrapper for IgBLAST v1.9, with IMGT germline references. Reads were filtered out if the reads had weak V/J assignments (E-value above 1e-6), no CDR3, stop codons, out-of-frame junctions, or ambiguous translated residues. V3J clonotypes were defined as sequences sharing the same inferred V gene, J gene, and CDR3 amino acid sequence. The percentage overlap between two repertoires was calculated by dividing the number of shared unique clonotypes by the size of the smaller repertoire. Richness of each repertoire was evaluated using RTK rarefaction, the Chao1 estimator, and Recon v2.1 estimates of unobserved clonotypes. Generation probabilities for all TCRbeta clonotypes obtained by the gDNA method from a handful of donors were computed using OLGA. This immuneACCESS table, as held by TCRdb, lists in-frame sequences with V and J called but not all clones. Of the missing ones, under half trace to an unresolved V gene in checked studies; the others have no known cause. The D gene and trimming were derived from the DNA, and the V and J assignments and clone size from that table. Counted in this sample were 1,100,000 or so clones; around three quarters of them appeared once. Approximately 0.5% of the sample goes to the ten largest clones.

What the authors observed across the whole study: Sampling was restricted to blood, and TCR repertoires in tissue are likely to differ from TCR repertoires in blood. Estimated clonotype richness was generally larger for naive than for memory subsets. Across four donors, about 5% of naive CD4, over 3% of naive CD8, about 2% of memory CD4, and over 0.35% of memory CD8 clonotypes were shared. Clonotypes shared by all four sorted-subset donors showed higher generation probabilities than non-shared clonotypes. Incomplete sequencing was indicated by rarefaction of sorted-subset datasets, despite the large sequencing depth. Because the study included only a small number of donors, the genetic and exposure-history diversity represented was limited. Pairwise subsampling led to the expectation that sequencing depth would affect the degree of clonotype sharing among donors.

Points on this clone: Its antigen is unknown. No clone much larger than this one lies a single base away; base qualities are absent.

The sample taken for sequencing was memory CD4+ T cells from PBMCs. The cell subset or site label corresponds to: CD45RA-negative fraction. This sequence uses TRBV5-4 and TRBJ2-2, with TRBD2 perhaps the D gene, on 6 matching bases. The clonotype originates from a man between 18 and 29 years old in good health. Some clones in this sample may be carry-over from other donors' samples. CDR3 loop: CASGAPGAGELFF. The DNA sequence is as follows: TGTGCCAGCGGGGCTCCGGGAGCCGGGGAGCTGTTTTTT.